This T cell receptor beta chain was observed in a study of OX40 agonist ivuxolimab in advanced cancers. Study context: Of mixed ages from about 20 to 80 and averaging roughly 60 years, the group was about 86% male. Findings of the study overall: The work left the antigen specificity of expanded peripheral T cells undetermined.

V dropped 4 bases and J dropped 12; count of bases not matched to a gene: 10. CDR3 size: 13 residues. Germline V CDR1 and CDR2: MDHEN, SYDVKM. If patients had autoimmune disease history or systemic immunosuppression, they were excluded. Libraries were prepared by immunoSEQ multiplex PCR; TCRdb keeps only in-frame clonotypes and omits some of them. The sample consists of under 60,000 clones, about 82% of them appearing once. Regarding this clone: Its target is unknown.

The genes are TRBV28 and TRBJ1-2, with 8 nucleotides matching TRBD1. The sample was CD4+ or CD8+ T cells sorted from blood, taken in a trial of the OX40 agonist ivuxolimab. The sequence was collected from an adult with an advanced solid tumor such as melanoma, head and neck, liver or kidney cancer. DNA for the CDR3: TGTGCCAGCAGTTCTCCCTACAGGGGGGAGGACACCTTC. This sequence encodes CASSSPYRGEDTF.